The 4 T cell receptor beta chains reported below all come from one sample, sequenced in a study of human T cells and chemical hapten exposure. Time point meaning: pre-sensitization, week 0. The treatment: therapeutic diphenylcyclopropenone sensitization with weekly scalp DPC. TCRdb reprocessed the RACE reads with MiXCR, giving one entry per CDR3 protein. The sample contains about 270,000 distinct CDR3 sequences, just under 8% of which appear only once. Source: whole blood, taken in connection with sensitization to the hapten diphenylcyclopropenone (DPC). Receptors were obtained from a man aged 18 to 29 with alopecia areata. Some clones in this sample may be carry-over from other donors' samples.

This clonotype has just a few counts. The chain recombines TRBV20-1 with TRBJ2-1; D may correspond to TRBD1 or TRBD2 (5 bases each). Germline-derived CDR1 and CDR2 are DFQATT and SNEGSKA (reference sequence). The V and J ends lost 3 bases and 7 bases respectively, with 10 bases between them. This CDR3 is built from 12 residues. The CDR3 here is CSASVEGNEQFF. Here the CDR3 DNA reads TGCAGTGCTAGTGTAGAGGGGAATGAGCAGTTCTTC.

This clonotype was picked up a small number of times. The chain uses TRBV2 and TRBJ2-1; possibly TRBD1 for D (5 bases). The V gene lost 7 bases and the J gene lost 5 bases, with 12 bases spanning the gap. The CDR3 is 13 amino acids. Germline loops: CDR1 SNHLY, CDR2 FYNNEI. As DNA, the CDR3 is TGTGCCAGCAAGCAGGACACCAACAATGAGCAGTTCTTC. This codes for CASKQDTNNEQFF.

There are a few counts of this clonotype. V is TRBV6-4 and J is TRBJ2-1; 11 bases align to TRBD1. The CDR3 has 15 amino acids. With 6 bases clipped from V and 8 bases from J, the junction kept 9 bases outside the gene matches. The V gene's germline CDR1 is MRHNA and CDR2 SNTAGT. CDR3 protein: CASSERTGGGDEQFF. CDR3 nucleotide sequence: TGTGCCAGCAGCGAAAGGACAGGGGGCGGCGATGAGCAGTTCTTC.

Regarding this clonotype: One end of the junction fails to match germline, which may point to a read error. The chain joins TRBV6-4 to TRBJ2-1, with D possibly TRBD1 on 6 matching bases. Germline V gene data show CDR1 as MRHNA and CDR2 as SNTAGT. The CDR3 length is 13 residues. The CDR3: CASSDFRDNEQSF. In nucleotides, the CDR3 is TGTGCCAGCAGTGACTTCAGGGACAATGAGCAGTCCTTC.